This T cell receptor beta chain was recorded in a study of neoadjuvant anti-PD-1 for oral cavity cancer. Study-wide points: Post-nivolumab, blood T cell clonality was significantly elevated in non-responders. Each response group had just a few patients in TCR analyses.

PBMC libraries mostly used roughly 480 ng of input genomic DNA, with six replicates per sample. This table comes from immunoSEQ multiplex PCR, and its TCRdb copy is limited to in-frame clones, with some not included. Here the sample spans 50,000 to 65,000 clones, roughly 80% being singletons. On this clone itself: Its antigen remains unknown.

The CDR3 runs 13 residues. V lost 8 bases, J lost 3 bases, and 10 bases lay in between. The source material was PBMCs, sampled before nivolumab (anti-PD-1) treatment. The gene calls are TRBV23-1 and TRBJ2-2; possibly TRBD1 or TRBD2 for D (7 bases each). TRBV23-1 carries the ORF label, with uncertain function. This sequence originates from a person between 40 and 79 years old with oral cavity squamous cell carcinoma. The CDR3 loop is CASSGGDTGELFF. CDR3 sequence (DNA): TGCGCCAGCTCAGGGGGGGACACCGGGGAGCTGTTTTTT.